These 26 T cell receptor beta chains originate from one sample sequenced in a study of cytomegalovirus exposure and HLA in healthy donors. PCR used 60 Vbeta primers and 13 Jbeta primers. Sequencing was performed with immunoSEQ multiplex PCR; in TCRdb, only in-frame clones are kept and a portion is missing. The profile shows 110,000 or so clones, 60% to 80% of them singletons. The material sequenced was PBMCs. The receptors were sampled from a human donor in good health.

CDR3 amino acids: CATSGTGPSYEQYF. For the CDR3, the DNA is TGTGCCACCAGCGGGACAGGACCCTCCTACGAGCAGTACTTC. V usage is TRBV15 and J usage is TRBJ2-5; TRBD1 aligns across 8 bases. The end of the DNA fits TRBJ2-7 better, so the J call may be wrong. CDR3 size: 14 residues. Germline assignment: CDR1 LNHNV and CDR2 YYDKDF (reference sequence).

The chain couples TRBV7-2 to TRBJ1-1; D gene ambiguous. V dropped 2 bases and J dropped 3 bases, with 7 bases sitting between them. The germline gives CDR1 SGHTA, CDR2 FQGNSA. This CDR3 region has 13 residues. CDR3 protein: CASSLSLYTEAFF. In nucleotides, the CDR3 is TGTGCCAGCAGCTTAAGTCTATACACTGAAGCTTTCTTT.

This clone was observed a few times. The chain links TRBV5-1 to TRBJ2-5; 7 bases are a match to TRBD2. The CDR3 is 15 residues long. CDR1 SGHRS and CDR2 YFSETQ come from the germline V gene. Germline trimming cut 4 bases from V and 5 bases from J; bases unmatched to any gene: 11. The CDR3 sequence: CASSSSGRGGETQYF. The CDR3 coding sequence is TGCGCCAGCAGCAGCTCGGGCCGGGGAGGGGAGACCCAGTACTTC.

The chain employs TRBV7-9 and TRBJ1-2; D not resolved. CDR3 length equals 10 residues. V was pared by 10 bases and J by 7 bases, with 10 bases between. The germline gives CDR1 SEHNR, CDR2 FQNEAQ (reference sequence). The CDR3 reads CATMEGGYTF. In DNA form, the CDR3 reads TGTGCCACTATGGAGGGTGGCTACACCTTC. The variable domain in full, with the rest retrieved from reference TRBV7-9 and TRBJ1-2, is DTGVSQNPRHKITKRGQNVTFRCDPISEHNRLYWYRQTLGQGPEFLTYFQNEAQLEKSRLLSDRFSAERPKGSFSTLEIQRTEQGDSAMYLCATMEGGYTFGSGTRLTVV.

The CDR3: CASSKGDNEQFF. The CDR3 DNA reads TGCGCCAGCAGCAAGGGGGACAATGAGCAGTTCTTC. This rearrangement joins TRBV5-1 to TRBJ2-1; tentative D call: TRBD1 (6 bases). The V and J ends lost 4 bases and 5 bases respectively, with 7 bases between them. Germline lookup yields CDR1 SGHRS and CDR2 YFSETQ. This CDR3 is 12 amino acids long.

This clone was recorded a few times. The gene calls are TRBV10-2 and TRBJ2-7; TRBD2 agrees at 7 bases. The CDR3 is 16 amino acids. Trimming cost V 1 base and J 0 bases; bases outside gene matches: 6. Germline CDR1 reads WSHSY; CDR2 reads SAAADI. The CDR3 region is CASSEWASGLSYEQYF. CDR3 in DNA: TGCGCCAGCAGTGAGTGGGCTAGCGGCCTCTCCTACGAGCAGTACTTC.

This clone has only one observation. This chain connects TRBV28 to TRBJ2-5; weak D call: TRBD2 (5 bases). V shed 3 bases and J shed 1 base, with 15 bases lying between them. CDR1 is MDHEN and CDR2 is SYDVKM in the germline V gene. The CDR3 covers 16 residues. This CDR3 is CASSLVVSGIQETQYF. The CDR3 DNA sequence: TGTGCCAGCAGTTTGGTGGTCTCGGGGATCCAAGAGACCCAGTACTTC.

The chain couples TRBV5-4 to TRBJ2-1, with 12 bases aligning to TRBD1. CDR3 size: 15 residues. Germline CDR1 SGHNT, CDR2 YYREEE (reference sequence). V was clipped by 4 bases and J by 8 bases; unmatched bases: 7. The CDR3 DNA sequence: TGTGCCAGCAGCATCCCGGGACAGGGGGCCTATGAGCAGTTCTTC. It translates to CASSIPGQGAYEQFF. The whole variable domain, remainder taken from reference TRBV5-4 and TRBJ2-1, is ETGVTQSPTHLIKTRGQQVTLRCSSQSGHNTVSWYQQALGQGPQFIFQYYREEENGRGNFPPRFSGLQFPNYSSELNVNALELDDSALYLCASSIPGQGAYEQFFGPGTRLTVL.

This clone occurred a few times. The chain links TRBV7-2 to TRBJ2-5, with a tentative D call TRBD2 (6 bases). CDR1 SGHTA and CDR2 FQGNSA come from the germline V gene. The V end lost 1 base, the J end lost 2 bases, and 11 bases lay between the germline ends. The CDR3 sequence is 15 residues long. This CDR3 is CASSLVGGIQETQYF. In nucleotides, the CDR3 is TGTGCCAGCAGCTTAGTCGGAGGGATTCAAGAGACCCAGTACTTC.

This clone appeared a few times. For the CDR3, the DNA is TGTGCCAGCAGCTTCGGCCCCTTAGCTTCCGAGCAGTACTTC. Residues: CASSFGPLASEQYF. The V gene is TRBV7-3, the J gene TRBJ2-7; D is unclear. The V gene lost 3 bases and the J gene lost 6 bases, with 15 bases spanning the gap. The CDR3 is made up of 14 amino acids. Germline V lookup: CDR1 SGHTA, CDR2 FQGTGA.

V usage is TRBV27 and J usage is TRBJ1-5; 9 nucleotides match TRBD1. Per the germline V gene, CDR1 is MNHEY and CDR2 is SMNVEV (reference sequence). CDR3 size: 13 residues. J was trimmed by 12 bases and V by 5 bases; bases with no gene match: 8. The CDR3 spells CASSLHGTGHQHF. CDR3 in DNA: TGTGCCAGCAGTCTTCACGGGACAGGGCACCAGCATTTT.

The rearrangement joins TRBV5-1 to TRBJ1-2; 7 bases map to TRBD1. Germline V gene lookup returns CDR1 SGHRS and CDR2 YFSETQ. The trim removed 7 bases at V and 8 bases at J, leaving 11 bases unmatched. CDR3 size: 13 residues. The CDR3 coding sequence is TGCGCCAGCGGCCCACGACAGGGAGACGGCTACACCTTC. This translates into CASGPRQGDGYTF.

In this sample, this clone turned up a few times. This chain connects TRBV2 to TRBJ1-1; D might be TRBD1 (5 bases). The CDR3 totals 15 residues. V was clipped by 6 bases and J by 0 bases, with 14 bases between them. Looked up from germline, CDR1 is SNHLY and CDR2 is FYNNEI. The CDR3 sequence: CASRSSRAMNTEAFF. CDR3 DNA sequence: TGTGCCAGCAGGAGTTCCAGGGCTATGAACACTGAAGCTTTCTTT.

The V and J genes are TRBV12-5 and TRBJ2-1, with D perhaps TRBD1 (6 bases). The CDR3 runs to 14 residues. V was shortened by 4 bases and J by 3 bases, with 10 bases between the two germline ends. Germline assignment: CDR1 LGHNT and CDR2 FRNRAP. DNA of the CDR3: TGTGCTAGTGGTTCTGGACAGAGCTACAATGAGCAGTTCTTC. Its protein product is CASGSGQSYNEQFF.

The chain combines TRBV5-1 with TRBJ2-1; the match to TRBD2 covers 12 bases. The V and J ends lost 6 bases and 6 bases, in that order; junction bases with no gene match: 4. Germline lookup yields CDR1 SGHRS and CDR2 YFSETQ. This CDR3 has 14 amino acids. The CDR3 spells CASTLAGGRNEQFF. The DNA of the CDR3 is TGCGCCAGCACTCTAGCGGGGGGGCGCAATGAGCAGTTCTTC.

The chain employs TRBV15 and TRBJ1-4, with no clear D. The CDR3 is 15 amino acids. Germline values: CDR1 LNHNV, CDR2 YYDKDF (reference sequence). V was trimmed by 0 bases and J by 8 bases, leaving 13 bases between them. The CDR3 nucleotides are TGTGCCACCAGCAGAGATATAGCGGGTAAAGAAAAACTGTTTTTT. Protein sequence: CATSRDIAGKEKLFF.

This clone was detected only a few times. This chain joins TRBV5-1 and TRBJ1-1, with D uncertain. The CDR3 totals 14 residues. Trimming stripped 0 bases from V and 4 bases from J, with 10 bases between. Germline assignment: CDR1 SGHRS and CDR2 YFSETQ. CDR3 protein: CASSLGTRGTEAFF. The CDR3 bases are TGCGCCAGCAGCTTGGGAACCCGGGGCACTGAAGCTTTCTTT.

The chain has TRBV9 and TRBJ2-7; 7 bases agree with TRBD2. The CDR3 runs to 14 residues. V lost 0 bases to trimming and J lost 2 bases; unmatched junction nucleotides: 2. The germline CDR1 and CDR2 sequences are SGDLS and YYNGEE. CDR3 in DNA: TGTGCCAGCAGCGTAGGGGAGGGTCCCTACGAGCAGTACTTC. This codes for CASSVGEGPYEQYF. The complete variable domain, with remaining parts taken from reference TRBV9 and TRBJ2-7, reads DSGVTQTPKHLITATGQRVTLRCSPRSGDLSVYWYQQSLDQGLQFLIQYYNGEERAKGNILERFSAQQFPDLHSELNLSSLELGDSALYFCASSVGEGPYEQYFGPGTRLTVT.

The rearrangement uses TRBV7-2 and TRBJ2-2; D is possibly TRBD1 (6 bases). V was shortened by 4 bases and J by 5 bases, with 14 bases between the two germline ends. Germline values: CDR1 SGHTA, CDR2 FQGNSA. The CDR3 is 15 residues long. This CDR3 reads CASSSSGAGTGELFF. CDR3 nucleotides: TGTGCCAGCAGCTCGTCAGGGGCAGGGACCGGGGAGCTGTTTTTT.

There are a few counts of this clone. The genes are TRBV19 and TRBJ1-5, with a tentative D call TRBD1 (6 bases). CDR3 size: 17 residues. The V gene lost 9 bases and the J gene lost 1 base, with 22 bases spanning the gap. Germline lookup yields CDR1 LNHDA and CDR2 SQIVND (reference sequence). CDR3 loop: CASANRGRGSSNQPQHF. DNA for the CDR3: TGTGCCAGCGCGAACCGGGGGCGGGGGTCAAGCAATCAGCCCCAGCATTTT. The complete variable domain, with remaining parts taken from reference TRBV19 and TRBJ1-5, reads DGGITQSPKYLFRKEGQNVTLSCEQNLNHDAMYWYRQDPGQGLRLIYYSQIVNDFQKGDIAEGYSVSREKKESFPLTVTSAQKNPTAFYLCASANRGRGSSNQPQHFGDGTRLSIL.

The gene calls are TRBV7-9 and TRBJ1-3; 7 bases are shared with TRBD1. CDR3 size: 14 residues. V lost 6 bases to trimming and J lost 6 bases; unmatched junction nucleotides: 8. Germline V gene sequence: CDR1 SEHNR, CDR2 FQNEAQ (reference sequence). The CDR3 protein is CASRPGTVANTIYF. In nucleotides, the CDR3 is TGTGCCAGCAGACCCGGGACAGTAGCAAACACCATATATTTT.

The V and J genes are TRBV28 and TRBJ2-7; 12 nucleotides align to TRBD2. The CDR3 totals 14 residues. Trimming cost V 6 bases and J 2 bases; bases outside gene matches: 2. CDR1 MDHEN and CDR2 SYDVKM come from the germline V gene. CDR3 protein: CASSPSGGAYEQYF. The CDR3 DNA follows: TGTGCCAGCAGCCCTAGCGGGGGGGCCTACGAGCAGTACTTC.

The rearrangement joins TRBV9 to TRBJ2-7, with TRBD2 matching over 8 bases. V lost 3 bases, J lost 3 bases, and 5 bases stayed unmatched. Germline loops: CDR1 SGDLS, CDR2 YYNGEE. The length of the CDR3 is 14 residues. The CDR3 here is CASSGGRGVYEQYF. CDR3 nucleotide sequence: TGTGCCAGCAGCGGGGGGCGGGGGGTCTACGAGCAGTACTTC. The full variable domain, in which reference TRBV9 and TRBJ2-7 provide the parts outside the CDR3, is DSGVTQTPKHLITATGQRVTLRCSPRSGDLSVYWYQQSLDQGLQFLIQYYNGEERAKGNILERFSAQQFPDLHSELNLSSLELGDSALYFCASSGGRGVYEQYFGPGTRLTVT.

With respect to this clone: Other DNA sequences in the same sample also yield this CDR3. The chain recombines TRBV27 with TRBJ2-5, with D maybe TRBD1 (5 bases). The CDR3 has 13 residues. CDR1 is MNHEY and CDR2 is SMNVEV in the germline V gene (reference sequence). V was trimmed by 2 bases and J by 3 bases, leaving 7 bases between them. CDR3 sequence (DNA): TGTGCCAGCAGTTTAAGGGGTGAAGAGACCCAGTACTTC. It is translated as CASSLRGEETQYF.

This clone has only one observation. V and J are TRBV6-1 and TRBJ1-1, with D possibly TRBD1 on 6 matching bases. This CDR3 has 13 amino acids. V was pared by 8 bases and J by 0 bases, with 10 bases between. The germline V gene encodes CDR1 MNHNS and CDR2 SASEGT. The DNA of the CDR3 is TGTGCCAGCCGACAGGTCGTGAACACTGAAGCTTTCTTT. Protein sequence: CASRQVVNTEAFF.

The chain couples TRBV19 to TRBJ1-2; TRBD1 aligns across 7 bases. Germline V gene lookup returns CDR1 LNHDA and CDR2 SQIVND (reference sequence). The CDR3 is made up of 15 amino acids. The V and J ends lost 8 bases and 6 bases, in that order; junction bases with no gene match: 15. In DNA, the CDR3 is TGTGCCAGTTCCGGACAGGTACGAAAGAAGCATGGCTACACCTTC. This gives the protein CASSGQVRKKHGYTF.